The clone carrying this T cell receptor (beta chain) appeared a single time. Its antigen remains unidentified. This sample's RNA came from whole unsorted tissue. The data stem from a study of tumor and adjacent non-tumor tissue in lung cancer. About the study: Histology: eleven to twelve adenocarcinoma, a couple of squamous cell carcinoma, 1 small cell lung cancer.

A modified ARM-PCR protocol with three rounds of nested PCR amplified TCRbeta. TCRdb reprocessed the multiplex PCR reads via MiXCR and lists one record per CDR3 protein. Among more than 120,000 distinct CDR3 sequences listed, around 65% were seen once. Broader study findings: Tumor tissue had significantly higher TCR diversity than normal lung. Shorter survival was associated with higher TCR diversity in tumors. Tumor repertoires had a smaller top 100 clone share than normal lung.

This receptor was identified in a man between 60 and 75 years old with small cell lung cancer. Sequenced: lung tumor tissue.

The CDR3 protein is CTSSFRGGEAFF. The DNA of the CDR3 is TGTACAAGCAGCTTCCGGGGAGGCGAAGCTTTCTTT. The genes are TRBV5-6 and TRBJ1-1, with D hard to call. The CDR3 loop spans 12 amino acids. Germline V CDR1 and CDR2: SGHDT, YYEEEE.